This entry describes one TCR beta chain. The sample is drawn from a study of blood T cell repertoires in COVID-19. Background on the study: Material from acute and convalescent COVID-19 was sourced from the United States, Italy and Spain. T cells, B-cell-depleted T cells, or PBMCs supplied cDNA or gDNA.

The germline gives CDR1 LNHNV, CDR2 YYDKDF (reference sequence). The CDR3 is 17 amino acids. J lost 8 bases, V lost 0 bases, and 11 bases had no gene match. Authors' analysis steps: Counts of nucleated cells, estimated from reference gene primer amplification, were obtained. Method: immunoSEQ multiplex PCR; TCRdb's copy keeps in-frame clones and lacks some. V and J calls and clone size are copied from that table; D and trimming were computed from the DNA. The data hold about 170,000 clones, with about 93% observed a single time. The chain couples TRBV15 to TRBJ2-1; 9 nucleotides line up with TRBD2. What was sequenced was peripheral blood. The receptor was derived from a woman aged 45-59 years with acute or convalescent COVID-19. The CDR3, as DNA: TGTGCCACCAGCAGAGATCTCCGGGCTAGCGGGGTTTATGAGCAGTTCTTC. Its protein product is CATSRDLRASGVYEQFF. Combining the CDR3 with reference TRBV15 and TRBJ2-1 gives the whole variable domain DAMVIQNPRYQVTQFGKPVTLSCSQTLNHNVMYWYQQKSSQAPKLLFHYYDKDFNNEADTPDNFQSRRPNTSFCFLDIRSPGLGDTAMYLCATSRDLRASGVYEQFFGPGTRLTVL.